The 30 T cell receptor beta chains given below trace back to one sample, sequenced in a study of blood T cell repertoires in COVID-19. Clones were sequenced by immunoSEQ multiplex PCR, and TCRdb holds only the in-frame ones, with some missing. The sample has around 160,000 clones, 81% seen once. Sequenced material: peripheral blood. Every receptor here comes from a man between 60 and 75 years old with active or convalescent COVID-19.

This clone was seen just once. The CDR3 region is CASSQETGTYGYTF. The CDR3 DNA reads TGCGCCAGCAGCCAAGAAACAGGGACCTATGGCTACACCTTC. The chain has TRBV4-1 and TRBJ1-2, with a tentative D call TRBD1 (6 bases). Per germline, CDR1 MGHRA and CDR2 YSYEKL. The CDR3 length is 14 residues. The ends were cut back, 0 bases at V and 4 bases at J, with 9 bases in the middle.

V and J are TRBV29-1 and TRBJ1-3, with D uncertain. The CDR3 contains 14 residues. V was cut by 4 bases and J by 4 bases, with 14 bases left in between. Germline-derived CDR1 and CDR2 are SQVTM and ANQGSEA. CDR3 sequence: CSVVERAPGNTIYF. In nucleotides, the CDR3 is TGCAGCGTTGTAGAGAGGGCTCCAGGAAACACCATATATTTT.

The J gene is TRBJ2-1, the V gene TRBV5-1, with 8 bases that match TRBD1. The germline V gene has CDR1 SGHRS and CDR2 YFSETQ. The CDR3 has 16 residues. Trimming took 3 bases from V and 3 from J; bases not matched to a gene: 8. The CDR3 nucleotides read TGCGCCAGCAGCTCCTCCGGGACAGGACACTACAATGAGCAGTTCTTC. It encodes CASSSSGTGHYNEQFF. The complete variable domain, with remaining parts taken from reference TRBV5-1 and TRBJ2-1, reads KAGVTQTPRYLIKTRGQQVTLSCSPISGHRSVSWYQQTPGQGLQFLFEYFSETQRNKGNFPGRFSGRQFSNSRSEMNVSTLELGDSALYLCASSSSGTGHYNEQFFGPGTRLTVL.

The chain recombines TRBV7-2 with TRBJ1-2, with 9 bases matching TRBD1. Trimming at V came to 2 bases and at J to 4 bases, leaving 8 bases not matched to a gene. The CDR3 loop spans 16 amino acids. Germline CDR1 reads SGHTA; CDR2 reads FQGNSA. The CDR3 spells CASSLSQGAGGYGYTF. The CDR3 DNA is TGTGCCAGCAGCTTATCACAGGGGGCCGGCGGCTATGGCTACACCTTC. The variable domain in full, with the rest retrieved from reference TRBV7-2 and TRBJ1-2, is GAGVSQSPSNKVTEKGKDVELRCDPISGHTALYWYRQSLGQGLEFLIYFQGNSAPDKSGLPSDRFSAERTGGSVSTLTIQRTQQEDSAVYLCASSLSQGAGGYGYTFGSGTRLTVV.

The chain uses TRBV5-5 and TRBJ1-5; D ambiguous. This CDR3 comprises 14 residues. The V gene's germline CDR1 is SGHKS and CDR2 YYEKEE (reference sequence). The V end lost 0 bases, the J end lost 0 bases, and 4 bases lay between the germline ends. The CDR3 spells CASSLVYSNQPQHF. DNA for the CDR3: TGTGCCAGCAGCTTGGTATATAGCAATCAGCCCCAGCATTTT. The full variable domain, completed using reference TRBV5-5 and TRBJ1-5, is DAGVTQSPTHLIKTRGQQVTLRCSPISGHKSVSWYQQVLGQGPQFIFQYYEKEERGRGNFPDRFSARQFPNYSSELNVNALLLGDSALYLCASSLVYSNQPQHFGDGTRLSIL.

The table lists this clone with a few counts. The chain combines TRBV27 with TRBJ1-2; D is ambiguous. The CDR3 is 13 residues long. Germline V gene data show CDR1 as MNHEY and CDR2 as SMNVEV (reference sequence). With 3 bases removed from V and 4 bases from J, the gap between germline ends came to 9 bases. The CDR3, as DNA: TGTGCCAGCAGTTTCGACACGAGCTATGGCTACACCTTC. Translated, it gives CASSFDTSYGYTF.

In its sample, this clone was seen a few times. The chain carries TRBV18 and TRBJ1-2; no firm D call. V shed 2 bases and J shed 8 bases, with 9 bases lying between them. Germline CDR1 KGHSH, CDR2 LQKENI. This CDR3 spans 12 amino acids. This chain's CDR3 is CASSPDVRGYTF. In DNA, the CDR3 is TGTGCCAGCTCACCAGATGTGCGAGGCTACACCTTC.

The V gene is TRBV19, the J gene TRBJ1-2; 9 nucleotides line up with TRBD1. This CDR3 region has 16 residues. Germline CDR1 reads LNHDA; CDR2 reads SQIVND (reference sequence). J lost 0 bases, V lost 2 bases, and 4 bases had no gene match. CDR3 nucleotide sequence: TGTGCCAGTAGTATAATGGGACAGGGAACTAACTATGGCTACACCTTC. This gives the protein CASSIMGQGTNYGYTF. Full variable domain (missing parts from reference TRBV19 and TRBJ1-2): DGGITQSPKYLFRKEGQNVTLSCEQNLNHDAMYWYRQDPGQGLRLIYYSQIVNDFQKGDIAEGYSVSREKKESFPLTVTSAQKNPTAFYLCASSIMGQGTNYGYTFGSGTRLTVV.

The chain links TRBV27 to TRBJ1-4; D possibly corresponds to TRBD1 (5 bases). This CDR3 has 12 amino acids. The V end lost 6 bases, the J end lost 11 bases, and 13 bases lay between the germline ends. CDR1 and CDR2 (germline): MNHEY, SMNVEV (reference sequence). CDR3 nucleotide sequence: TGTGCCAGCAGCCCAATGGGGGGGAAACTGTTTTTT. This translates into CASSPMGGKLFF.

The chain employs TRBV18 and TRBJ2-3; possibly TRBD1 for D (6 bases). Germline V gene lookup returns CDR1 KGHSH and CDR2 LQKENI. The CDR3 is 16 residues long. Deletions cut 0 bases from V and 2 bases from J, with 12 bases between. The CDR3 sequence is CASSPPAGAPTDTQYF. The CDR3, as DNA: TGTGCCAGCTCACCACCGGCAGGGGCCCCCACAGATACGCAGTATTTT. The full variable domain, its missing parts supplied by reference TRBV18 and TRBJ2-3, is NAGVMQNPRHLVRRRGQEARLRCSPMKGHSHVYWYRQLPEEGLKFMVYLQKENIIDESGMPKERFSAEFPKEGPSILRIQQVVRGDSAAYFCASSPPAGAPTDTQYFGPGTRLTVL.

The CDR3 region is CASSPGQGAGEQYF. The CDR3 DNA reads as TGTGCCAGCTCACCAGGGCAGGGGGCCGGCGAGCAGTACTTC. The V call is TRBV18, the J call TRBJ2-7; 8 positions match TRBD1. The CDR3 contains 14 residues. The J segment lost 6 bases and the V segment lost 2 bases, leaving 6 bases of the junction unmatched. Per germline, CDR1 KGHSH and CDR2 LQKENI.

The V and J genes are TRBV2 and TRBJ2-3; possible D gene TRBD1, 5 bases. CDR3 length equals 14 residues. V was trimmed by 7 bases and J by 2 bases, leaving 13 bases between them. The germline CDR1 and CDR2 sequences are SNHLY and FYNNEI. The CDR3 here is CASTADSHTDTQYF. DNA for the CDR3: TGTGCCAGCACCGCCGACAGCCACACAGATACGCAGTATTTT.

This chain links TRBV19 with TRBJ2-1; 7 bases agree with TRBD2. Germline V gene data show CDR1 as LNHDA and CDR2 as SQIVND (reference sequence). The CDR3 consists of 15 residues. V lost 5 bases and J lost 6; bases outside the gene matches: 10. The CDR3 coding sequence is TGTGCCAGTAGTCGAATGGGGCGGGAGAGCAATGAGCAGTTCTTC. It encodes CASSRMGRESNEQFF.

This clone occurred once. This chain links TRBV13 with TRBJ2-7; TRBD1 agrees at 9 bases. This CDR3 comprises 15 residues. Per the germline V gene, CDR1 is PRHDT and CDR2 is FYEKMQ (reference sequence). The V segment lost 5 bases and the J segment 1 base; nucleotides outside the gene matches: 6. The DNA of the CDR3 is TGTGCCAGCAGCGCACCGGGACAGGGTTCCTACGAGCAGTACTTC. This encodes CASSAPGQGSYEQYF.

About this clone: Germline is not matched at one junction end, which may reflect a read error. The V and J genes are TRBV20-1 and TRBJ2-1; the match to TRBD2 covers 7 bases. The CDR3 runs 12 residues. Germline assignment: CDR1 DFQATT and CDR2 SNEGSKA (reference sequence). CDR3 residues: CSAGGPATSIIF. CDR3 in DNA: TGCAGTGCTGGTGGGCCAGCGACTAGCATAATCTTC.

The CDR3 DNA sequence: TGTGCCAGCTCACCACCGGGGACTAGCGGAACAGATACGCAGTATTTT. As protein: CASSPPGTSGTDTQYF. V gene TRBV18 combines with J gene TRBJ2-3; 11 bases are a match to TRBD2. J was trimmed by 3 bases and V by 0 bases; bases with no gene match: 2. CDR3 length equals 16 residues. Germline loops: CDR1 KGHSH, CDR2 LQKENI.

The J gene is TRBJ2-3, the V gene TRBV15, with TRBD2 matching over 9 bases. Unmatched junction bases numbered 11, after V lost 1 base and J lost 0 bases. The CDR3 spans 19 residues. From germline, CDR1 is LNHNV and CDR2 YYDKDF (reference sequence). Here the CDR3 reads CATSRGIGLAGTSTDTQYF. CDR3 DNA: TGTGCCACCAGCAGAGGAATAGGGCTAGCGGGAACTAGCACAGATACGCAGTATTTT.

The rearrangement links TRBV9 to TRBJ2-7, with D possibly TRBD2 on 6 matching bases. The CDR3 is 16 amino acids. V was clipped by 4 bases and J by 2 bases, with 19 bases between them. CDR1 is SGDLS, CDR2 YYNGEE, per germline. CDR3 loop: CASSPLFGGVPYEQYF. The CDR3 bases are TGTGCCAGCAGCCCCCTTTTCGGGGGAGTCCCCTACGAGCAGTACTTC.

The rearrangement links TRBV5-1 to TRBJ2-3; 7 nucleotides line up with TRBD1. Germline values: CDR1 SGHRS, CDR2 YFSETQ. The CDR3 runs 14 residues. V was pared by 6 bases and J by 0 bases, with 4 bases of the junction left unmatched. CDR3 amino acids: CASKQGRSTDTQYF. CDR3 bases: TGCGCCAGCAAACAGGGGAGAAGCACAGATACGCAGTATTTT.

V usage is TRBV28 and J usage is TRBJ2-2, with 8 bases lining up with TRBD2. Germline V gene data show CDR1 as MDHEN and CDR2 as SYDVKM. This CDR3 contains 16 residues. V was pared by 5 bases and J by 7 bases, with 12 bases of the junction left unmatched. In nucleotides, the CDR3 is TGTGCCAGCAGTACCGGGACTAGTCTCCTCCTCGGGGAGCTGTTTTTT. Its translation is CASSTGTSLLLGELFF.

The chain joins TRBV6-5 to TRBJ2-7; the D is unclear. The CDR3 spans 13 residues. Germline assignment: CDR1 MNHEY and CDR2 SVGAGI. Between the trimmed V and J ends, which lost 4 bases and 2 bases, there was a span of 9 bases. CDR3 loop: CASSSTGTYEQYF. The CDR3 bases are TGTGCCAGCAGTTCCACCGGTACCTACGAGCAGTACTTC.

The CDR3 loop is CASSQRPEGRRETQYF. The CDR3, as DNA: TGTGCCAGCAGCCAAAGGCCGGAGGGACGACGGGAGACCCAGTACTTC. This chain links TRBV14 with TRBJ2-5, with TRBD2 as a possible D gene (6 bases). The germline V gene has CDR1 SGHDN and CDR2 FVKESK. The CDR3 is 16 amino acids. V was trimmed by 2 bases and J by 5 bases, leaving 18 bases between them.

The chain carries TRBV3-1 (or the pseudogene TRBV3-2) and TRBJ2-7, with 7 bases aligning to TRBD1. Trimming cost V 1 base and J 2 bases; bases outside gene matches: 2. Per the germline V gene, CDR1 is LGHDT and CDR2 is YNNKEL (reference sequence). CDR3 length: 14 residues. The CDR3 region has the DNA TGTGCCAGCAGCCAAGGGACAGGACCCTACGAGCAGTACTTC. It yields the protein CASSQGTGPYEQYF.

This chain links TRBV2 with TRBJ2-2; 9 positions match TRBD2. Germline trimming cut 3 bases from V and 7 bases from J; bases unmatched to any gene: 12. Germline values: CDR1 SNHLY, CDR2 FYNNEI. CDR3 length: 17 residues. The CDR3 is CASSDRKGLAQIGELFF. CDR3 DNA: TGTGCCAGCAGTGATAGGAAGGGACTAGCACAAATCGGGGAGCTGTTTTTT.

This chain connects TRBV5-6 to TRBJ2-7; no definite D call. The ends were cut back, 4 bases at V and 4 bases at J, with 21 bases in the middle. This CDR3 spans 16 amino acids. Germline V CDR1 and CDR2: SGHDT, YYEEEE. This chain's CDR3 is CASSRTTSNGTYEQYF. CDR3 bases: TGTGCCAGCAGCCGAACGACTTCGAACGGCACTTACGAGCAGTACTTC.

The genes are TRBV5-1 and TRBJ2-5; maybe TRBD2 (5 bases). V was cut by 5 bases and J by 1 base, with 15 bases left in between. The germline gives CDR1 SGHRS, CDR2 YFSETQ. The CDR3 runs to 15 residues. The CDR3 loop reads CASRDGGGRQETQYF. For the CDR3, the DNA is TGCGCCAGCAGGGACGGAGGAGGTCGCCAAGAGACCCAGTACTTC.

The chain joins TRBV5-4 to TRBJ2-3; 7 positions agree with TRBD2. CDR3 length equals 16 residues. Germline-derived CDR1 and CDR2 are SGHNT and YYREEE (reference sequence). The V and J ends lost 0 bases and 6 bases, in that order; junction bases with no gene match: 10. The CDR3 region is CASSLEPAGVWDTQYF. The CDR3 region has the DNA TGTGCCAGCAGCTTGGAGCCGGCGGGAGTTTGGGATACGCAGTATTTT.

V usage is TRBV4-2 and J usage is TRBJ2-3, with D uncertain. Germline CDR1 LGHNA, CDR2 YNFKEQ. V was pared by 6 bases and J by 2 bases, with 3 bases between. There are 11 residues in the CDR3. CDR3 sequence: CASRYTDTQYF. The CDR3 DNA sequence: TGTGCCAGCAGATACACAGATACGCAGTATTTT.

The genes are TRBV6-6 and TRBJ2-3; 7 positions agree with TRBD2. The CDR3 is made up of 14 amino acids. CDR1 MNHNY and CDR2 SVGAGI come from the germline V gene (reference sequence). J gave up 2 bases and V 5 bases, and 4 bases lay outside the gene matches. The DNA of the CDR3 is TGTGCCAGCAGTCGAAGCGGGGACACAGATACGCAGTATTTT. It encodes CASSRSGDTDTQYF.

V usage is TRBV12-3 or TRBV12-4 and J usage is TRBJ1-3; the D gene is possibly TRBD1 (6 bases). V lost 6 bases to trimming and J lost 9 bases, with 15 bases between them. The CDR3 spans 13 residues. The CDR3 sequence is CASRWTDLGTIYF. Written as DNA, the CDR3 is TGTGCCAGCAGATGGACAGATTTAGGCACCATATATTTT.